This TCR beta chain appears in the sequencing data of a study of long-term antiretroviral therapy in people with HIV. Turning to the study itself: Collection dates of the earliest samples fall about a decade before the 2015 immediate-ART recommendation. Study-level results: Controls exceeded HIV repertoires in CDR3 length range.

Of note for this clone: Its antigen is still unknown.

People in the study who had HIV all got their treatment in the United States. Germline CDR1 LNHDA, CDR2 SQIVND (reference sequence). J was trimmed by 2 bases and V by 5 bases; bases with no gene match: 3. The CDR3 consists of 15 residues. A v3.0 immunoSEQ assay was performed at survey level. Sequencing aimed to cover roughly 40,000-50,000 T-cell genomes per sample. The method was immunoSEQ multiplex PCR; TCRdb's version includes in-frame clones alone and lacks a portion of them. The table includes tens of thousands of clones, about 85% detected once. The chain couples TRBV19 to TRBJ2-7; 13 bases align to TRBD2. The sample in question was unsorted PBMCs, obtained 1.1 years after starting antiretroviral therapy. The origin of this receptor is a man between 18 and 29 years old with HIV. The CDR3 region has the DNA TGTGCCAGTAGTGGAGGACTAGCGGGAGCCTACGAGCAGTACTTC. This sequence encodes CASSGGLAGAYEQYF.